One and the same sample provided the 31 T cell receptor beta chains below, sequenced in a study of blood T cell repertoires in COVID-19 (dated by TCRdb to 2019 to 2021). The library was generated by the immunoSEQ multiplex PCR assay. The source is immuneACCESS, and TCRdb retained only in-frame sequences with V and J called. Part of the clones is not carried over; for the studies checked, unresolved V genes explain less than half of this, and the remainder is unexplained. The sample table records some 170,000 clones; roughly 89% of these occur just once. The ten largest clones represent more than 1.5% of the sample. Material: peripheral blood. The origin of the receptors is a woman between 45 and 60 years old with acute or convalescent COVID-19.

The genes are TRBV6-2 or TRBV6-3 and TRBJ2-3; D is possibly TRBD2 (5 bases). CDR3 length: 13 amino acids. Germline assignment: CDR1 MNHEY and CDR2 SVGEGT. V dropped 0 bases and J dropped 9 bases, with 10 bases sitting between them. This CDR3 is CASSYSTKPTQYF. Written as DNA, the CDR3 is TGTGCCAGCAGTTACTCGACTAAGCCCACGCAGTATTTT.

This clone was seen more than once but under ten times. The CDR3 here is CASSHPQGELKAFF. The CDR3 coding sequence is TGTGCCAGCAGCCACCCACAGGGGGAACTAAAGGCTTTCTTT. The chain joins TRBV3-1 (or the pseudogene TRBV3-2) to TRBJ1-1; 8 nucleotides line up with TRBD1. The CDR3 is made up of 14 amino acids. Germline CDR1 and CDR2: LGHDT and YNNKEL (reference sequence). V lost 3 bases and J lost 11; bases outside the gene matches: 11.

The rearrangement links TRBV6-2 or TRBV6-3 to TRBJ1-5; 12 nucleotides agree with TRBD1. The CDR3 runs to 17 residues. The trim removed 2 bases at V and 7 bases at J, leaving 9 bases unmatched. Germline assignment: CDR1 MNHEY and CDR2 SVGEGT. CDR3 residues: CASSYDLGQGAGQPQHF. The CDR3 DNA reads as TGTGCCAGCAGTTACGACCTGGGACAGGGGGCAGGACAGCCCCAGCATTTT.

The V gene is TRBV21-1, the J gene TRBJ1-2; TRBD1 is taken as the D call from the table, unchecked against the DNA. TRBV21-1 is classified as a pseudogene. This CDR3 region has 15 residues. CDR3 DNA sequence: TGTGCCAGCAGCAAGAACGCAGGGGGTCCCTATGGCTACACCTTC. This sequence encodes CASSKNAGGPYGYTF.

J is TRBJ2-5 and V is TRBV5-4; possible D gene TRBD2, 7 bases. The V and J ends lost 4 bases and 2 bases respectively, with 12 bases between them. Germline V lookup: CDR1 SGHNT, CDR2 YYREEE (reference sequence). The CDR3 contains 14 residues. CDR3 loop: CASSLAGAQETQYF. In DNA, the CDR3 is TGTGCCAGCAGCCTCGCGGGGGCTCAAGAGACCCAGTACTTC.

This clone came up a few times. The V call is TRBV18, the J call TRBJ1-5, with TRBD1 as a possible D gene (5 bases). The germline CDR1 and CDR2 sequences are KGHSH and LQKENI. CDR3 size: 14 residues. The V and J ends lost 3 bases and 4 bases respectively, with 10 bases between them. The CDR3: CASSPQGLNQPQHF. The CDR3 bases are TGTGCCAGCTCACCCCAGGGTTTGAATCAGCCCCAGCATTTT.

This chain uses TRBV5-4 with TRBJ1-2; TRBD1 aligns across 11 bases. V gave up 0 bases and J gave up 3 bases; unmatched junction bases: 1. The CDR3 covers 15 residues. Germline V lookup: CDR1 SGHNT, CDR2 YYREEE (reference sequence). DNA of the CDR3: TGTGCCAGCAGCTTGGGGGGACAGGGGGACTATGGCTACACCTTC. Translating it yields CASSLGGQGDYGYTF.

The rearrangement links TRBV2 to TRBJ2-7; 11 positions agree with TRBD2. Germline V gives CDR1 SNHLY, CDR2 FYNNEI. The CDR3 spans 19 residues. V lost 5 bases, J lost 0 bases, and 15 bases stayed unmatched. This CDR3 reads CASSLRRASGGLSSYEQYF. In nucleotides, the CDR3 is TGTGCCAGCAGTCTGCGGCGGGCTAGCGGGGGGTTGAGCTCCTACGAGCAGTACTTC.

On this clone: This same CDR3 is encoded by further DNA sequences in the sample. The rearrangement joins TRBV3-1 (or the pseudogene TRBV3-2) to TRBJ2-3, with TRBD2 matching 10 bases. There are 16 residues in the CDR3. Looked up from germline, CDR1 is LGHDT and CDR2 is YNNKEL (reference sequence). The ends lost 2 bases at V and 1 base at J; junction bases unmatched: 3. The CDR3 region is CASSQRLAGGTDTQYF. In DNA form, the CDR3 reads TGTGCCAGCAGCCAACGGCTAGCGGGGGGCACAGATACGCAGTATTTT.

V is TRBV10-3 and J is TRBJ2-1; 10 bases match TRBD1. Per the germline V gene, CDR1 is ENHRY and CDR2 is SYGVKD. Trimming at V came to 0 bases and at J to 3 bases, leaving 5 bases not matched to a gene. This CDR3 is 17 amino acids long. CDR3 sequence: CAISESGTGDIYNEQFF. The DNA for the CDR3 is TGTGCCATCAGTGAGTCGGGGACAGGGGATATCTACAATGAGCAGTTCTTC.

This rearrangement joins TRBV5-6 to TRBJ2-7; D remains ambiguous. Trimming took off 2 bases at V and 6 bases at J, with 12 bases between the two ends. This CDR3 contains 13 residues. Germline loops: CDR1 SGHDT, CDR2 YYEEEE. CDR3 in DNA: TGTGCCAGCAGCTTAGGTAGATCGGGCGAGCAGTACTTC. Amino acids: CASSLGRSGEQYF.

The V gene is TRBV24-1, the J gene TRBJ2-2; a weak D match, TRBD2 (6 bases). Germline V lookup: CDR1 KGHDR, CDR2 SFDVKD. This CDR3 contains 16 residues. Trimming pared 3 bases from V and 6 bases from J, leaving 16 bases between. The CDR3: CATSDPRSGGSGELFF. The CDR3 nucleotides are TGTGCCACCAGTGATCCCCGCTCCGGGGGTTCCGGGGAGCTGTTTTTT.

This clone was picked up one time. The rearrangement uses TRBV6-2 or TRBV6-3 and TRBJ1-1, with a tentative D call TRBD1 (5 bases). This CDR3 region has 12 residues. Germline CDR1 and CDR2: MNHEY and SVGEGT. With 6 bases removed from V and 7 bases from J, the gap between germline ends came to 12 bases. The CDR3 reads CASSLRGFEAFF. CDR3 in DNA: TGTGCCAGCAGCTTAAGGGGATTTGAAGCTTTCTTT.

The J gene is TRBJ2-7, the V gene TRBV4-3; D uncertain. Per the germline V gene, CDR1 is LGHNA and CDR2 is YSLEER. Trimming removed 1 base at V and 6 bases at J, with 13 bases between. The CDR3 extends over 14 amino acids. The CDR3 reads CASSQGPRGSEQYF. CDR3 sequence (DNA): TGCGCCAGCAGCCAAGGACCTAGAGGAAGCGAGCAGTACTTC.

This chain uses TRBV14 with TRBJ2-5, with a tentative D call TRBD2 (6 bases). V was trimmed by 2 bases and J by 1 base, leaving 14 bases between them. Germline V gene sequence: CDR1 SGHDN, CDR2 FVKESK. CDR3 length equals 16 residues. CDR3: CASSQPKTSGQETQYF. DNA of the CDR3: TGTGCCAGCAGCCAACCTAAGACTAGTGGCCAAGAGACCCAGTACTTC.

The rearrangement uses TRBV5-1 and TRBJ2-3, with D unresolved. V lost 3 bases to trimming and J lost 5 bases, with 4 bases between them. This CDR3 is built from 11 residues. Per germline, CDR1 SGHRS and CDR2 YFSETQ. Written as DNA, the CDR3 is TGCGCCAGCAGCTCCGGAGATACGCAGTATTTT. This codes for CASSSGDTQYF.

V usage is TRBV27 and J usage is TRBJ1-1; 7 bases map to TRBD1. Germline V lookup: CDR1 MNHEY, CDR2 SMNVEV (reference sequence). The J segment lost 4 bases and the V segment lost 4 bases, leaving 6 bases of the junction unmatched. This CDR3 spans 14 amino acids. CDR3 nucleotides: TGTGCCAGCAGTTGGGGACAGACAGCCACTGAAGCTTTCTTT. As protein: CASSWGQTATEAFF.

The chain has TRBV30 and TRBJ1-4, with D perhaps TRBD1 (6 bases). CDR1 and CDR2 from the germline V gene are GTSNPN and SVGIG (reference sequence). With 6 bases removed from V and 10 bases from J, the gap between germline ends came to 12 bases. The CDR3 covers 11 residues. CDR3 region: CACLGGRKLFF. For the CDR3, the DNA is TGTGCCTGCTTGGGGGGGCGAAAACTGTTTTTT.

The CDR3 loop is CASSLTGVETQYF. The DNA for the CDR3 is TGTGCCAGCAGCCTCACGGGGGTAGAGACCCAGTACTTC. The chain employs TRBV5-4 and TRBJ2-5, with D perhaps TRBD2 (6 bases). Germline-derived CDR1 and CDR2 are SGHNT and YYREEE (reference sequence). With 4 bases removed from V and 4 bases from J, the gap between germline ends came to 11 bases. CDR3 length equals 13 residues.

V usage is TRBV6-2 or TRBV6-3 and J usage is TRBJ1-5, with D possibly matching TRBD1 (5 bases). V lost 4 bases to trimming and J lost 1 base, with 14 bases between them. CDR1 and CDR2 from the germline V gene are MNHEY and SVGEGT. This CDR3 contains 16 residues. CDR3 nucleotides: TGTGCCAGCAGTTCGGACACAAGGGTAAGCAATCAGCCCCAGCATTTT. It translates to CASSSDTRVSNQPQHF.

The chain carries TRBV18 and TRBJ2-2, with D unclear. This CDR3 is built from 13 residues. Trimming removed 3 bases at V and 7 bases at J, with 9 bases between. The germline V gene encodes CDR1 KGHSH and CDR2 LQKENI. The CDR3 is CASSPNTVGELFF. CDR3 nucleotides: TGTGCCAGCTCACCCAATACAGTCGGGGAGCTGTTTTTT.

Here the CDR3 reads CATSRDTTGNEQYF. CDR3 DNA: TGTGCCACCAGCAGAGATACTACAGGGAACGAGCAGTACTTC. The rearrangement links TRBV15 to TRBJ2-7; D perhaps matches TRBD1 (6 bases). The CDR3 totals 14 residues. V gave up 0 bases and J gave up 5 bases, with 11 bases separating them. Germline V gene sequence: CDR1 LNHNV, CDR2 YYDKDF (reference sequence).

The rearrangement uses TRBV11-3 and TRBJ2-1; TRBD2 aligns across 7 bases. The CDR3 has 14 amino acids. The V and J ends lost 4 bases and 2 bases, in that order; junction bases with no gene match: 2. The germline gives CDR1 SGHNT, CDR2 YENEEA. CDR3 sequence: CASSSSGAYNEQFF. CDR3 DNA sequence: TGTGCCAGCAGCTCCAGCGGGGCCTACAATGAGCAGTTCTTC.

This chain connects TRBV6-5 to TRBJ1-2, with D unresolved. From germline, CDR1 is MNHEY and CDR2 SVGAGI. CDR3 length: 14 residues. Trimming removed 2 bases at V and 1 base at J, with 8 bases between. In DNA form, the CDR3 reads TGTGCCAGCAGTTACCTCGGACTTAACTATGGCTACACCTTC. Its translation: CASSYLGLNYGYTF.

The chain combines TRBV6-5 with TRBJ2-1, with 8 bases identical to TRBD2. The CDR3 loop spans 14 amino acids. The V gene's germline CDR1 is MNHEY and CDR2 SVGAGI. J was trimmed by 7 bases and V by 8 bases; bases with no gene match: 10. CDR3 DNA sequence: TGTGCCAGCTCCCGGGGGGGGCAGGTTAATGAGCAGTTCTTC. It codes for CASSRGGQVNEQFF.

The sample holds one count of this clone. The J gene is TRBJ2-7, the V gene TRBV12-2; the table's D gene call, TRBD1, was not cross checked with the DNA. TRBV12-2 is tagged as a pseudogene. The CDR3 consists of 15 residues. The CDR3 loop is CASRLYGQGTHEQYF. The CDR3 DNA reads TGTGCAAGTCGCTTATATGGACAGGGTACCCACGAGCAGTACTTC.

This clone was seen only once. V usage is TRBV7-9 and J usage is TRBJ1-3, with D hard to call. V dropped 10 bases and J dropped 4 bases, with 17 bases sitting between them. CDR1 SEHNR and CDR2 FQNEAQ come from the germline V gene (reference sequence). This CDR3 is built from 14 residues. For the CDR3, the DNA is TGTGCCAACGGCCCCAGCGTCTTAGGAAACACCATATATTTT. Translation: CANGPSVLGNTIYF.

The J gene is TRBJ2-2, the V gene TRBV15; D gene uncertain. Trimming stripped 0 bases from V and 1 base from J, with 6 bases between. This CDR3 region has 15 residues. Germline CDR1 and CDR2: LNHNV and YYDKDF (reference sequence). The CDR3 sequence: CATSRDRQNTGELFF. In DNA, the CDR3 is TGTGCCACCAGCAGAGATCGACAGAACACCGGGGAGCTGTTTTTT.

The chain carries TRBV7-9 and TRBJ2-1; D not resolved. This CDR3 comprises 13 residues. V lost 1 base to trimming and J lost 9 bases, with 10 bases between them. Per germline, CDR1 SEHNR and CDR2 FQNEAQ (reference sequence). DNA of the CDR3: TGTGCCAGCAGCTTAGAAGAAACCGGTGAGCAGTTCTTC. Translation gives CASSLEETGEQFF.

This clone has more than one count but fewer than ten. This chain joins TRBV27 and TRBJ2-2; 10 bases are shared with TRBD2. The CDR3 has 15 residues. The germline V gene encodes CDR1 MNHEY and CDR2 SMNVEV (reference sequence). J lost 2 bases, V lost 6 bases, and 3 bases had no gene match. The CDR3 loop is CASRLAGLNTGELFF. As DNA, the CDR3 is TGTGCCAGCAGACTAGCGGGATTAAACACCGGGGAGCTGTTTTTT.

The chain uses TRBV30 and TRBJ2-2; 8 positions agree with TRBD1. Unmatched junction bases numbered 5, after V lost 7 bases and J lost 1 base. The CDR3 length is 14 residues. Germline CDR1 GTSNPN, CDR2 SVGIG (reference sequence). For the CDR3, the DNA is TGTGCCTCCCACGGACAGGGGAACACCGGGGAGCTGTTTTTT. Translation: CASHGQGNTGELFF.